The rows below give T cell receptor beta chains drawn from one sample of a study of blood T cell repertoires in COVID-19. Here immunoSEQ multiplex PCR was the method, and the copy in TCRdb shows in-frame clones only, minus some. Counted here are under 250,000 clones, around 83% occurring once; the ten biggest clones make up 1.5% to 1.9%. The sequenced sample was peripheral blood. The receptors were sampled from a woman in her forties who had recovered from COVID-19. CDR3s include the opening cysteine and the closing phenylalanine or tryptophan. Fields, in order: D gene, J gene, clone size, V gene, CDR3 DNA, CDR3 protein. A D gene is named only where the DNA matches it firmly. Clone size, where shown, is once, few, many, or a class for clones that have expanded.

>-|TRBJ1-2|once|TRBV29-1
TGCAGCGTCCACAACTCGGGGGGTGGCTACACCTTC
CSVHNSGGGYTF
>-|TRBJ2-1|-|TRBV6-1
TGTGCCAGCAGTGAAGCGGGCGATGAGCAGTTCTTC
CASSEAGDEQFF
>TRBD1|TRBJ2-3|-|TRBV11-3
TGTGCCAGCAGGCCCGGGACAGGGATAGCAGATACGCAGTATTTT
CASRPGTGIADTQYF
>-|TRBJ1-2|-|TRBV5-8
TGTGCCAGCAGCTTCAAGGGGATCGGCTATGGCTACACCTTC
CASSFKGIGYGYTF
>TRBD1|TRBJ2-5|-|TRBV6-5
TGTGCCAGCAGGACCAGTACAGGGGAAGAGACCCAGTACTTC
CASRTSTGEETQYF
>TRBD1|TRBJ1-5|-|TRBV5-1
TGCGCCAGCAGAGCGGGACAGGGAGGCAATCAGCCCCAGCATTTT
CASRAGQGGNQPQHF
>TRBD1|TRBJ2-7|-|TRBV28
TGTGCCAGCAAGGGAAGCAGGGGGCCTCACGAGCAGTACTTC
CASKGSRGPHEQYF
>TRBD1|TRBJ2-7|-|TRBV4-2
TGTGCCAGCAGCCAGGAGAGACAGGGGTTCGAGCAGTACTTC
CASSQERQGFEQYF
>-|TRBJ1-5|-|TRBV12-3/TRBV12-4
TGTGCCAGCAGTTTAACAGTGAATCAGCCCCAGCATTTT
CASSLTVNQPQHF
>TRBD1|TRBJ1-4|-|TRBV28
TGTGCCAGCCTGACAGGGAACGGGGCAACTAATGAAAAACTGTTTTTT
CASLTGNGATNEKLFF
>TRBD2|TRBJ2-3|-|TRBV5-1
TGCGCCAGCAATTTGGCCCTCTCATCCGGGACTAGGGTTAGCGGTACGCAGTATTTT
CASNLALSSGTRVSGTQYF
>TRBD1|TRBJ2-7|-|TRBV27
TGTGCCAGCAGTCGGACAGGGAATTTCTACGAGCAGTACTTC
CASSRTGNFYEQYF
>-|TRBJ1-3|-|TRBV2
TGTGCCAGCGCAGCGGGAAACACCATATATTTT
CASAAGNTIYF
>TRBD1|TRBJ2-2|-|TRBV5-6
TGTGCCAGCAGCTTTACGACAGGGGGCAGGACCGGGGAGCTGTTTTTT
CASSFTTGGRTGELFF
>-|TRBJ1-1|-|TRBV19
TGTGCCAGTAGTATTGGGCAGGGGAACACTGAAGCTTTCTTT
CASSIGQGNTEAFF
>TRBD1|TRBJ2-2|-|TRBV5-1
TGCGCCAGCAGCCTGGGACAGGACACCGGGGAGCTGTTTTTT
CASSLGQDTGELFF
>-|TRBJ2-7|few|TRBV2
TGTGCCAGCAGTGAACAACAGGGATTCACCCACGAGCAGTACTTC
CASSEQQGFTHEQYF
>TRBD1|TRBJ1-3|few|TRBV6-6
TGTGCCAGCAGTCGACAGGGGCTAAACTCTGGAAACACCATATATTTT
CASSRQGLNSGNTIYF
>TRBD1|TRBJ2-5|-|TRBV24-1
TGTGCCACCAGTGACGGGACAGAATACCAAGAGACCCAGTACTTC
CATSDGTEYQETQYF
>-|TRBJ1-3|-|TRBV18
TGTGCCAGCTCACCAGCCGGGGTCCCCCCTGGAAACACCATATATTTT
CASSPAGVPPGNTIYF
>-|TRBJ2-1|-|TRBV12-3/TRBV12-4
TGTGCCAGCAGTTTACGGGGGTACAATGAGCAGTTCTTC
CASSLRGYNEQFF